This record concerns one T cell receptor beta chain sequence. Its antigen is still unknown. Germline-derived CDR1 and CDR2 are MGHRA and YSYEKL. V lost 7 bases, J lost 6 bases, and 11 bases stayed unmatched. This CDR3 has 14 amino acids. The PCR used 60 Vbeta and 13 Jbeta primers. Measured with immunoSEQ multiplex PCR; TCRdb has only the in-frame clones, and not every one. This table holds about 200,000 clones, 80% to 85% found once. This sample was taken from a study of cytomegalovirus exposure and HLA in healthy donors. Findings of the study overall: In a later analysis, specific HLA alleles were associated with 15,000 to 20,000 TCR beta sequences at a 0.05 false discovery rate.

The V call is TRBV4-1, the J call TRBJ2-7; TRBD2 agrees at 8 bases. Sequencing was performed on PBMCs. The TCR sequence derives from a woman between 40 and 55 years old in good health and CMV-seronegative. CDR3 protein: CASNAAREESEQYF. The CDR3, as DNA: TGCGCCAGCAATGCCGCGCGGGAGGAGTCCGAGCAGTACTTC.